What follows are 25 T cell receptor beta chains derived from one specimen sequenced in a study of CD8 T cells in ankylosing spondylitis. From the 5' RACE reads, TCRdb called clonotypes with MiXCR, one entry per CDR3 protein. Found here are 190,000 or so distinct CDR3 sequences, 9.5% to 15% of them singletons; the top ten hold about 15%. Material: blood, either unsorted or a sorted T cell fraction (not recorded which). The origin of the receptors is a male donor with ankylosing spondylitis or in good health (not recorded which).

The chain employs TRBV14 and TRBJ2-7; D possibly matches TRBD1 or TRBD2 (5 bases each). V shed 4 bases and J shed 3 bases, with 13 bases lying between them. Germline CDR1 SGHDN, CDR2 FVKESK. This CDR3 has 14 residues. The CDR3 protein is CASSPRDGHYEQYF. CDR3 DNA: TGTGCCAGCAGCCCCCGGGACGGTCACTACGAGCAGTACTTC. The entire variable domain, with the rest obtained from reference TRBV14 and TRBJ2-7, is as follows: EAGVTQFPSHSVIEKGQTVTLRCDPISGHDNLYWYRRVMGKEIKFLLHFVKESKQDESGMPNNRFLAERTGGTYSTLKVQPAELEDSGVYFCASSPRDGHYEQYFGPGTRLTVT.

V is TRBV7-6 and J is TRBJ2-7; 13 positions agree with TRBD2. Trimming took 1 base from V and 7 from J; bases not matched to a gene: 4. The length of the CDR3 is 15 residues. The germline V gene encodes CDR1 SGHVS and CDR2 FNYEAQ. In DNA form, the CDR3 reads TGTGCCAGCAGCTTAGGGACTAGCGGGAGAGAGGAGCAGTACTTC. The encoded protein is CASSLGTSGREEQYF.

This clonotype has only a few counts. The rearrangement uses TRBV3-1 and TRBJ2-3; D gene unclear. Germline-derived CDR1 and CDR2 are LGHDT and YNNKEL (reference sequence). This CDR3 is built from 13 residues. Between the trimmed V and J ends, which lost 1 base and 5 bases, there was a span of 7 bases. This CDR3 is CASSQGWGDTQYF. In DNA form, the CDR3 reads TGTGCCAGCAGCCAAGGGTGGGGAGATACGCAGTATTTT.

This clonotype was seen at least ten times. J is TRBJ2-1 and V is TRBV27; D gene ambiguous. Between the trimmed V and J ends, which lost 1 base and 8 bases, there was a span of 15 bases. There are 15 residues in the CDR3. CDR1 and CDR2 from the germline V gene are MNHEY and SMNVEV (reference sequence). The CDR3 protein is CASSLYSYYRDEQFF. The DNA for the CDR3 is TGTGCCAGCAGTTTATATAGCTACTATAGGGATGAGCAGTTCTTC.

At least ten counts were recorded for this clonotype. This chain joins TRBV6-5 and TRBJ2-2; 7 bases line up with TRBD1. There are 14 residues in the CDR3. The germline CDR1 and CDR2 sequences are MNHEY and SVGAGI. The V segment lost 0 bases and the J segment 6 bases; nucleotides outside the gene matches: 1. CDR3 sequence (DNA): TGTGCCAGCAGTTACTCCCAGGGGGCCGGGGAGCTGTTTTTT. Its translation: CASSYSQGAGELFF.

This chain connects TRBV6-1 to TRBJ2-7; D is unclear. From germline, CDR1 is MNHNS and CDR2 SASEGT. This CDR3 spans 13 amino acids. V lost 4 bases and J 4 bases, leaving 11 bases between the germline ends. The CDR3 spells CASSATAIYEQYF. DNA of the CDR3: TGTGCCAGCAGTGCGACGGCGATATACGAGCAGTACTTC.

The chain is built from TRBV7-9 and TRBJ2-7; either TRBD1 or TRBD2 may fit D (5 bases each). The CDR3 covers 13 residues. The germline V and J ends were trimmed by 7 bases and 2 bases, with 12 bases remaining between them. CDR1 and CDR2 (germline): SEHNR, FQNEAQ (reference sequence). CDR3 bases: TGTGCCAGCAACTCGGGGACCCCCTACGAGCAGTACTTC. Its protein is CASNSGTPYEQYF.

This clonotype was observed a handful of times. This rearrangement joins TRBV27 to TRBJ1-5; D call uncertain. V lost 5 bases to trimming and J lost 6 bases, with 8 bases between them. The CDR3 has 12 amino acids. Germline V CDR1 and CDR2: MNHEY, SMNVEV (reference sequence). CDR3 coding DNA: TGTGCCAGCAGTCACCCCGGTCAGCCCCAGCATTTT. Amino acids: CASSHPGQPQHF.

In nucleotides, the CDR3 is TGTGCCAGCTTCGGACTAGCGGGAAGAGAGACCCAGTACTTC. Translation: CASFGLAGRETQYF. The rearrangement links TRBV2 to TRBJ2-5; 12 nucleotides align to TRBD2. V gave up 8 bases and J gave up 4 bases; unmatched junction bases: 5. In germline, CDR1 is SNHLY, CDR2 FYNNEI. The CDR3 runs 14 residues.

This clonotype was detected a few times. The gene calls are TRBV5-1 and TRBJ2-7; perhaps TRBD1 as D (5 bases). The ends were cut back, 0 bases at V and 5 bases at J, with 12 bases in the middle. CDR1 is SGHRS and CDR2 is YFSETQ in the germline V gene. CDR3 length equals 14 residues. CDR3 nucleotide sequence: TGCGCCAGCAGCTTGGACAGGATGATGGACGAGCAGTACTTC. Amino acids: CASSLDRMMDEQYF.

This clonotype was seen more than once but under ten times. The genes are TRBV29-1 and TRBJ1-5; D gene ambiguous. Germline loops: CDR1 SQVTM, CDR2 ANQGSEA. The CDR3 contains 14 residues. V was cut by 4 bases and J by 5 bases, with 15 bases left in between. The CDR3 loop is CSVVFASGDQPQHF. DNA for the CDR3: TGCAGCGTTGTCTTCGCGTCTGGGGATCAGCCCCAGCATTTT.

The chain couples TRBV10-3 to TRBJ2-7, with 7 bases aligning to TRBD1. This CDR3 region has 14 residues. CDR1 and CDR2 from the germline V gene are ENHRY and SYGVKD. With 3 bases clipped from V and 2 bases from J, the junction kept 4 bases outside the gene matches. The CDR3 loop reads CAISDPTGTYEQYF. In nucleotides, the CDR3 is TGTGCCATCAGTGACCCGACAGGGACCTACGAGCAGTACTTC.

This clonotype was seen only a few times. The chain combines TRBV5-1 with TRBJ2-2; D possibly matches TRBD1 or TRBD2 (7 bases each). Trimming stripped 4 bases from V and 3 bases from J, with 16 bases between. The CDR3 has 16 residues. Germline assignment: CDR1 SGHRS and CDR2 YFSETQ. The DNA of the CDR3 is TGCGCCAGCAGCGCCTACAGGGGAGGGGACACCGGGGAGCTGTTTTTT. The encoded protein is CASSAYRGGDTGELFF.

There are a few counts of this clonotype. The rearrangement links TRBV12-3 or TRBV12-4 to TRBJ2-5, with 13 bases identical to TRBD2. This CDR3 is built from 16 residues. V dropped 1 base and J dropped 5; count of bases not matched to a gene: 4. Written as DNA, the CDR3 is TGTGCCAGCAGTTTAGGGACTAGCGGGAGCGGGGAGACCCAGTACTTC. Translating it yields CASSLGTSGSGETQYF.

This clonotype is categorized as medium-sized. This sequence joins TRBV7-9 and TRBJ1-1, with TRBD1 as a possible D gene (6 bases). Trimming took 5 bases from V and 1 from J, leaving 11 bases between them. Germline V gene data show CDR1 as SEHNR and CDR2 as FQNEAQ (reference sequence). This CDR3 spans 14 amino acids. Here the CDR3 reads CASSPGTSNTEAFF. In nucleotides, the CDR3 is TGTGCCAGCAGCCCCGGGACATCGAACACTGAAGCTTTCTTT.

Only one count was recorded for this clonotype. The CDR3 DNA reads TGTGCCAGCAGTCCCTACTCCGGGATGGCTGAAGCTTTCTTT. Amino acid sequence: CASSPYSGMAEAFF. The chain carries TRBV12-3 or TRBV12-4 and TRBJ1-1; D is uncertain. Deletions cut 5 bases from V and 6 bases from J, with 16 bases between. This CDR3 has 14 residues.

The V and J genes are TRBV21-1 and TRBJ2-7; TRBD1 reflects the table's D call only, with no check against the DNA. TRBV21-1 is tagged as a pseudogene. This CDR3 has 19 residues. The CDR3 DNA reads TGTGCCAGCAGCAAAGGGTGCGGGGACGGGACAGGGGGCATCTACGAGCAGTACTTC. It encodes CASSKGCGDGTGGIYEQYF.

This clonotype was seen more than once but under ten times. The rearrangement joins TRBV13 to TRBJ2-7; possibly TRBD1 for D (6 bases). Germline assignment: CDR1 PRHDT and CDR2 FYEKMQ (reference sequence). V lost 4 bases and J 3 bases, leaving 10 bases between the germline ends. The CDR3 covers 13 residues. In DNA form, the CDR3 reads TGTGCCAGCAGCTACGGACAGCTCTACGAGCAGTACTTC. As protein: CASSYGQLYEQYF. Full variable domain (remainder filled in from reference TRBV13 and TRBJ2-7): AAGVIQSPRHLIKEKRETATLKCYPIPRHDTVYWYQQGPGQDPQFLISFYEKMQSDKGSIPDRFSAQQFSDYHSELNMSSLELGDSALYFCASSYGQLYEQYFGPGTRLTVT.

This clonotype was detected many times. The rearrangement uses TRBV12-3 or TRBV12-4 and TRBJ2-5, with D possibly called TRBD1 or TRBD2 (6 bases each). V was shortened by 5 bases and J by 5 bases, with 15 bases between the two germline ends. CDR3 length equals 14 residues. Here the CDR3 reads CASSPPGGIETQYF. CDR3 in DNA: TGTGCCAGCAGTCCCCCCGGGGGCATTGAGACCCAGTACTTC.

This clonotype has only a few counts. The chain carries TRBV27 and TRBJ2-4, with D tentatively TRBD1 or TRBD2 (5 bases each). V dropped 5 bases and J dropped 1 base, with 21 bases sitting between them. The germline V gene has CDR1 MNHEY and CDR2 SMNVEV (reference sequence). The length of the CDR3 is 18 residues. In DNA, the CDR3 is TGTGCCAGCAGTCTAGGGACCCAGGGACCTACCGCCAAAAACATTCAGTACTTC. Translated, it gives CASSLGTQGPTAKNIQYF.

J is TRBJ2-1 and V is TRBV4-1, with 10 bases lining up with TRBD1. The CDR3 has 16 residues. CDR1 is MGHRA and CDR2 is YSYEKL in the germline V gene. Losses at the gene ends were 5 bases for V and 6 bases for J; bases not matched to a gene: 10. Written as DNA, the CDR3 is TGCGCCAGCAGCTCTATCGTCCGGGACAGGGGCAATGAGCAGTTCTTC. This translates into CASSSIVRDRGNEQFF.

The chain employs TRBV19 and TRBJ1-1; the D gene is possibly TRBD1 (5 bases). This CDR3 is 14 amino acids long. The ends were cut back, 5 bases at V and 0 bases at J, with 10 bases in the middle. Germline V gives CDR1 LNHDA, CDR2 SQIVND (reference sequence). In DNA form, the CDR3 reads TGTGCCAGTAGTGGAGCAGGGATGAACACTGAAGCTTTCTTT. Translation gives CASSGAGMNTEAFF.

Details on this clonotype: Compared with germline, one end of the junction differs, possibly owing to a read error. The chain is built from TRBV30 and TRBJ1-1; D is undetermined. CDR3 length equals 14 residues. Germline lookup yields CDR1 GTSNPN and CDR2 SVGIG (reference sequence). CDR3 in amino acids: CSWSVAAANTEAFF. CDR3 bases: TGTTCCTGGAGTGTCGCGGCCGCGAACACTGAAGCTTTCTTT.

V usage is TRBV11-3 and J usage is TRBJ2-3, with TRBD1 as a possible D gene (6 bases). The germline V gene has CDR1 SGHNT and CDR2 YENEEA. CDR3 size: 17 residues. V shed 4 bases and J shed 0 bases, with 17 bases lying between them. CDR3 in amino acids: CASSSHNRVGSTDTQYF. The CDR3 bases are TGTGCCAGCAGCTCTCATAACAGGGTCGGCAGCACAGATACGCAGTATTTT.

V usage is TRBV6-1 and J usage is TRBJ2-2, with D unresolved. Germline CDR1 MNHNS, CDR2 SASEGT. Deletions cut 8 bases from V and 6 bases from J, with 10 bases between. The CDR3 is made up of 12 amino acids. This chain's CDR3 is CASEERAGELFF. CDR3 coding DNA: TGTGCCAGCGAGGAGCGAGCCGGGGAGCTGTTTTTT.